These 7 T cell receptor beta chains originate from one sample sequenced in a study of a mutant IDH1 vaccine in newly diagnosed glioma. The repertoire was sequenced with immunoSEQ multiplex PCR; TCRdb's copy has only in-frame clones and lacks some. The sample includes around 52,000 clones, 85% to 90% of them seen just once. Their antigen targets remain unknown. Noted time point: week 5, during vaccination. A single vaccine dose contained 300 ug of mutant IDH1 20-mer peptide, and topical imiquimod was used with it. The sample here was PBMCs, taken from a glioma patient whose treatment included an IDH1 peptide vaccine. Receptors originate from a woman aged 40 to 50 with glioma.

This clone has a single count. The J gene is TRBJ2-7, the V gene TRBV6-5; 9 positions match TRBD1. The germline gives CDR1 MNHEY, CDR2 SVGAGI. The CDR3 runs 16 residues. Trimming removed 4 bases from V and 5 bases from J; junction bases left unmatched: 12. In DNA, the CDR3 is TGTGCCAGCAGTTCCGGGACAGGGAATTCTCCCGACGAGCAGTACTTC. It codes for CASSSGTGNSPDEQYF.

The chain couples TRBV6-1 to TRBJ2-3, with 8 positions matching TRBD2. The CDR3 sequence is 15 residues long. In germline, CDR1 is MNHNS, CDR2 SASEGT. The junction had 7 bases not matched to a gene; V was cut back by 3 bases and J by 5 bases. The DNA of the CDR3 is TGTGCCAGCAGTGAGCCAGCGGGGGCGAAAGATACGCAGTATTTT. Protein sequence: CASSEPAGAKDTQYF.

The J gene is TRBJ1-1, the V gene TRBV6-5; no clear D gene. Germline V gene sequence: CDR1 MNHEY, CDR2 SVGAGI. V shed 2 bases and J shed 1 base, with 8 bases lying between them. The CDR3 is made up of 14 amino acids. The CDR3 here is CASSYGGQNTEAFF. Written as DNA, the CDR3 is TGTGCCAGCAGTTACGGAGGGCAGAACACTGAAGCTTTCTTT.

V gene TRBV7-9 combines with J gene TRBJ2-5; either TRBD1 or TRBD2 may fit D (6 bases each). The CDR3 sequence is 12 residues long. Germline V lookup: CDR1 SEHNR, CDR2 FQNEAQ (reference sequence). V dropped 10 bases and J dropped 5 bases, with 14 bases sitting between them. CDR3 loop: CATRGLGETQYF. CDR3 bases: TGTGCCACCCGGGGGCTAGGTGAGACCCAGTACTTC.

The table lists this clone with a count of one. CDR3 sequence (DNA): TGTGCCAGCAGTTTTGATCGAAGCTCCTACGAGCAGTACTTC. Its translation: CASSFDRSSYEQYF. V and J are TRBV6-5 and TRBJ2-7; D not resolved. In germline, CDR1 is MNHEY, CDR2 SVGAGI. Between the trimmed V and J ends, which lost 4 bases and 0 bases, there was a span of 10 bases. The length of the CDR3 is 14 residues.

This chain connects TRBV5-1 to TRBJ2-2; weak D call: TRBD2 (6 bases). The germline gives CDR1 SGHRS, CDR2 YFSETQ. Trimming removed 4 bases from V and 4 bases from J, with 17 bases in between. This CDR3 has 16 residues. The CDR3 region has the DNA TGCGCCAGCAGCCACCGGGACTTTTGGGGCACCGGGGAGCTGTTTTTT. Translation: CASSHRDFWGTGELFF.

This sequence joins TRBV19 and TRBJ1-4; perhaps TRBD1 as D (5 bases). Germline V CDR1 and CDR2: LNHDA, SQIVND (reference sequence). Trimming took off 8 bases at V and 6 bases at J, with 16 bases between the two ends. The CDR3 consists of 14 residues. The CDR3 DNA follows: TGTGCCAGTTGGAACGGCACGGGGGATGAAAAACTGTTTTTT. It yields the protein CASWNGTGDEKLFF.